Reported below is one T cell receptor beta chain. This clone has more than one count but fewer than ten. No cognate antigen has been identified for it. Base qualities are not recorded, but no much larger clone differs from it by a single base. The sample originates from a study of metastatic and nonmetastatic thyroid tumors (dated by TCRdb to the early 2020s). Study-level background: Repertoires from peripheral blood and from tumor or nodule tissue samples of malignant and benign thyroid patients were compared. Overall study results and their limits: In both blood and tumor samples, malignant tumors were reported to have significantly higher TCR beta diversity than benign nodules.

CDR1 is given as MDHEN and CDR2 as SYDVKM, both from the germline V gene. V loses 2 bases of germline sequence and J loses 3 bases, and the interval between the two ends is 8 bases. The CDR3 covers 13 residues, taking in both the cysteine and the phenylalanine. Here the CDR3 DNA is all that survives: 39 bases in frame from base 1. No treatment had been received by any patient before thyroid surgery. Patient clinical samples collected from about 2012 to 2019 were retrospectively analysed using T-cell receptor beta sequencing. The receptor library was made with PCR. This sample was sequenced with an Illumina HiSeq 4000. High-throughput sequencing was used to profile the TCR beta-chain CDR3 region of each patient. Turning to the authors' computational methods: CDR3 differences across clinicopathological groups were used to build a classifier for discriminating distant-metastatic papillary thyroid cancer patients. Repertoire diversity was assessed with the Shannon index, and tumor-blood repertoire similarity with the Morisita-Horn index. TCRdb reanalyzed the raw reads on its own, using fastp at Q25 for trimming and MiXCR for clone calling, and kept in-frame beta chains. The V and J calls and clone size are TCRdb's, not the authors'. For this sample the table gives 8,000 to 10,000 clones, of which about a quarter were detected only once. Clones ranked in the top ten supply roughly 15% of the sample.

The origin of this receptor is a female donor with papillary thyroid cancer or a benign thyroid nodule (not recorded which). Some clones in this sample may be carry-over from other donors' samples. The source material was tumor tissue. The chain couples TRBV28 to TRBJ2-7, with the D segment identity uncertain. DNA sequence: TGTGCCAGCAGTTTAGGGTCCCACTACGAGCAGTACTTC. Translated, this is CASSLGSHYEQYF. The CDR3, completed at both ends by the reference TRBV28 and TRBJ2-7 genes, gives the full variable domain DVKVTQSSRYLVKRTGEKVFLECVQDMDHENMFWYRQDPGLGLRLIYFSYDVKMKEKGDIPEGYSVSREKKERFSLILESASTNQTSMYLCASSLGSHYEQYFGPGTRLTVT.